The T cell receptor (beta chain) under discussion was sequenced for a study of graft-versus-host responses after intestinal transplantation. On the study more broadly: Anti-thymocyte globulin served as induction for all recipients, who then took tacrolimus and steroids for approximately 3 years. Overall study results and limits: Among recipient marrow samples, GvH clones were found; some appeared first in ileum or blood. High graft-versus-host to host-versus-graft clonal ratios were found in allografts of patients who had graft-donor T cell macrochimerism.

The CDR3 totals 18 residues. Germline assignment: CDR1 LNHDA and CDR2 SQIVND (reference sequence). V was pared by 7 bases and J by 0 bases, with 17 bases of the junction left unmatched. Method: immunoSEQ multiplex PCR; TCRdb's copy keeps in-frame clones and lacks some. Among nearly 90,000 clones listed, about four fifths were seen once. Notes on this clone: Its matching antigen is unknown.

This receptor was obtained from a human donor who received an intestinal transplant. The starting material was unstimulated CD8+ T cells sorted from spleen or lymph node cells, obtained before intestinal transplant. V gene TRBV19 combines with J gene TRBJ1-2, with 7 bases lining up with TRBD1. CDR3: CASNAPGGQFSANYGYTF. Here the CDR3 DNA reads TGTGCCAGTAACGCCCCTGGGGGACAGTTTTCAGCTAACTATGGCTACACCTTC.